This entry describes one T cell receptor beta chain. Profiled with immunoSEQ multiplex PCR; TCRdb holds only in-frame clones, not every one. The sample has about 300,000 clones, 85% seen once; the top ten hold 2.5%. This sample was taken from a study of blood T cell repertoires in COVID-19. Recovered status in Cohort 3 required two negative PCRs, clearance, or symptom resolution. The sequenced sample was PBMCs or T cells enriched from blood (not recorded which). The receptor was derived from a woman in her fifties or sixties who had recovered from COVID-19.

CDR3 coding DNA: TGTGCCAGCAGCCCCGGGACAGGGGGCCGACATGAGCAGTTCTTC. Its protein is CASSPGTGGRHEQFF. The genes are TRBV5-4 and TRBJ2-1, with 12 bases matching TRBD1. Germline lookup yields CDR1 SGHNT and CDR2 YYREEE (reference sequence). The CDR3 runs to 15 residues. V trimming: 4 bases; J trimming: 8 bases; junction bases outside the gene matches: 7.